These 13 T cell receptor beta chains share one sample of origin, sequenced in a study of blood T cell repertoires in COVID-19. Some clones are missing from TCRdb's copy, which holds only in-frame ones; the method was immunoSEQ multiplex PCR. The table lists over 70,000 clones, over 70% of them singletons. The sequenced material came from peripheral blood. The receptors here all came from a human donor in a cohort sampled during active COVID-19.

The rearrangement links TRBV18 to TRBJ2-7, with 7 nucleotides matching TRBD2. Trimming at V came to 3 bases and at J to 4 bases, leaving 6 bases not matched to a gene. This CDR3 contains 14 residues. Germline V CDR1 and CDR2: KGHSH, LQKENI. The CDR3 region has the DNA TGTGCCAGCTCACCTGGGACTATAACTTACGAGCAGTACTTC. Protein: CASSPGTITYEQYF.

The rearrangement joins TRBV7-2 to TRBJ2-1; 10 bases line up with TRBD1. Per the germline V gene, CDR1 is SGHTA and CDR2 is FQGNSA. The trim removed 5 bases at V and 1 base at J, leaving 2 bases unmatched. There are 15 residues in the CDR3. This CDR3 is CASSAGQGSYNEQFF. CDR3 nucleotide sequence: TGTGCCAGCAGCGCGGGACAGGGGTCCTACAATGAGCAGTTCTTC.

This sequence joins TRBV19 and TRBJ2-1; 11 bases fit TRBD2. This CDR3 contains 14 residues. Germline values: CDR1 LNHDA, CDR2 SQIVND (reference sequence). Trimming removed 4 bases from V and 5 bases from J; junction bases left unmatched: 1. The CDR3 protein is CASSRGLADNEQFF. The CDR3 DNA reads as TGTGCCAGTAGTAGGGGACTAGCGGACAATGAGCAGTTCTTC.

The chain couples TRBV7-9 to TRBJ2-1; 8 bases align to TRBD2. In germline, CDR1 is SEHNR, CDR2 FQNEAQ (reference sequence). J lost 6 bases, V lost 1 base, and 8 bases had no gene match. The CDR3 has 16 amino acids. The chain's CDR3 is CASSLEGLGLGNEQFF. As DNA, the CDR3 is TGTGCCAGCAGCTTAGAGGGACTAGGGTTGGGCAATGAGCAGTTCTTC.

The J gene is TRBJ2-5, the V gene TRBV7-8; 11 bases map to TRBD2. J lost 5 bases, V lost 11 bases, and 16 bases had no gene match. The germline gives CDR1 SGHVS, CDR2 FQNEAQ. The CDR3 has 16 amino acids. The CDR3 sequence: CAGGGGLAELGETQYF. In nucleotides, the CDR3 is TGTGCCGGAGGAGGGGGACTAGCGGAGTTGGGGGAGACCCAGTACTTC.

This sequence joins TRBV5-5 and TRBJ2-7; 7 bases agree with TRBD1. The CDR3 consists of 15 residues. Per the germline V gene, CDR1 is SGHKS and CDR2 is YYEKEE (reference sequence). The trim removed 0 bases at V and 11 bases at J, leaving 14 bases unmatched. As DNA, the CDR3 is TGTGCCAGCAGCTTGGAACAGGGGCTTCGGGTGAGGGAGTACTTC. Its protein is CASSLEQGLRVREYF.

In regard to this clone: Other DNA sequences within the sample encode an identical CDR3. The chain is built from TRBV3-1 (or the pseudogene TRBV3-2) and TRBJ2-7; D is unresolved. CDR1 and CDR2 (germline): LGHDT, YNNKEL (reference sequence). This CDR3 region has 14 residues. The V and J ends lost 5 bases and 1 base respectively, with 12 bases between them. The CDR3 loop reads CASSARQGSYEQYF. The CDR3 nucleotides are TGTGCCAGCAGCGCGAGACAAGGTTCCTACGAGCAGTACTTC.

The chain is built from TRBV6-5 and TRBJ2-5, with TRBD1 matching 8 bases. From germline, CDR1 is MNHEY and CDR2 SVGAGI. The CDR3 loop spans 16 amino acids. The V gene end was trimmed by 0 bases and the J gene end by 4 bases; junction bases not matched to a gene: 7. CDR3 in DNA: TGTGCCAGCAGTTACTCGGGGTTAGGACAGGGAGAGACCCAGTACTTC. Protein: CASSYSGLGQGETQYF.

The V call is TRBV20-1, the J call TRBJ1-2, with no clear D. V lost 5 bases, J lost 6 bases, and 7 bases lay in between. Germline lookup yields CDR1 DFQATT and CDR2 SNEGSKA (reference sequence). This CDR3 spans 10 amino acids. CDR3 sequence reads: CSALENGYTF. The CDR3 coding sequence is TGCAGTGCTCTGGAGAATGGCTACACCTTC.

This chain connects TRBV11-3 to TRBJ2-5; D not resolved. V lost 3 bases, J lost 4 bases, and 6 bases lay in between. Germline V gene lookup returns CDR1 SGHNT and CDR2 YENEEA. The CDR3 is 12 amino acids. The CDR3 region is CASSLHGETQYF. CDR3 coding DNA: TGTGCCAGCAGCTTGCACGGAGAGACCCAGTACTTC.

The chain recombines TRBV27 with TRBJ2-1; a weak D match, TRBD1 (5 bases). Germline CDR1 MNHEY, CDR2 SMNVEV (reference sequence). The CDR3 sequence is 14 residues long. V was cut by 3 bases and J by 2 bases, with 8 bases left in between. This CDR3 reads CASSFPGTYNEQFF. CDR3 in DNA: TGTGCCAGCAGTTTTCCAGGGACCTACAATGAGCAGTTCTTC.

The chain joins TRBV27 to TRBJ2-4, with TRBD2 as a possible D gene (6 bases). Per the germline V gene, CDR1 is MNHEY and CDR2 is SMNVEV (reference sequence). The CDR3 is made up of 14 amino acids. Trimming pared 4 bases from V and 5 bases from J, leaving 12 bases between. The CDR3: CASSSSGTQNIQYF. The CDR3 DNA sequence: TGTGCCAGCAGTTCCTCCGGGACTCAAAACATTCAGTACTTC.

The chain links TRBV6-4 to TRBJ1-5; D not certain. Germline values: CDR1 MRHNA, CDR2 SNTAGT. The V end lost 2 bases, the J end lost 5 bases, and 7 bases lay between the germline ends. The CDR3 extends over 13 amino acids. CDR3 nucleotides: TGTGCCAGCAGTGACGAGGCAGATCAGCCCCAGCATTTT. It translates to CASSDEADQPQHF.